This TCR beta chain emerged from a study of control samples from healthy donors and cancer patients. CDR3 length: 14 amino acids. Germline assignment: CDR1 SGHVS and CDR2 FQNEAQ. V was pared by 6 bases and J by 1 base, with 5 bases of the junction left unmatched. TCRdb keeps only in-frame clones here, not all; method: immunoSEQ multiplex PCR. The table has about 140,000 clones, 80% to 90% seen once; the top ten hold approximately 9%. The chain recombines TRBV7-8 with TRBJ2-7, with TRBD1 matching 8 bases. The origin of this receptor is a woman aged 30 to 39 in good health. Sequenced: blood. Written as DNA, the CDR3 is TGTGCCAGCAGTCCAAGACAGGGGTCCTACGAGCAGTACTTC. Encoded protein: CASSPRQGSYEQYF.